The entry below describes one T cell receptor (beta chain). Antigen unknown. The data were taken from a study of cytomegalovirus exposure and HLA in healthy donors. Findings and caveats of the study: TCR beta chain V- and J-gene trimming was linked, in a later analysis, to a missense variant in DCLRE1C. Later analysis placed DRB1 highest and HLA-C lowest in TCR association rates, which differed by HLA locus. The authors later found most CMV-associated TCR beta chains appeared HLA-restricted. Of the V segments, some could not be distinguished, including TRBV6-2 and TRBV6-3, and were excluded.

The study ran its PCR with 60 Vbeta and 13 Jbeta primers. TCRdb's table, derived via immunoSEQ multiplex PCR, lists solely in-frame clones and lacks some. Of 200,000 to 250,000 clones listed, about 80% were seen once; the top ten hold roughly 0.58%. Per the germline V gene, CDR1 is SGHTA and CDR2 is FQGNSA. The CDR3 is 15 amino acids. J gave up 4 bases and V 6 bases, and 11 bases lay outside the gene matches. The sequence derives from a woman between 40 and 55 years old in good health and CMV-seronegative. Sequenced: PBMCs. V usage is TRBV7-2 and J usage is TRBJ2-7, with TRBD1 matching over 8 bases. The CDR3 DNA sequence: TGTGCCAGCAGTCAAGGGGCAGGGGGCTGGTACGAGCAGTACTTC. It yields the protein CASSQGAGGWYEQYF.